In this sample, the clone carrying this T cell receptor beta chain turned up many times. This entry belongs to a study of neurological immune-mediated disorders. As healthy controls, volunteers from a blood bank in Maryland, USA, were used. The V gene's germline CDR1 is MNHEY and CDR2 SVGAGI. This CDR3 comprises 20 residues. The germline V and J ends were trimmed by 2 bases and 0 bases, with 20 bases remaining between them. Synthesis of cDNA used 5'RACE (with 10-nucleotide random UMIs). TCRdb reanalysed the 5' RACE reads using MiXCR and keeps one entry per CDR3 protein. The sample carries 40,000 to 45,000 distinct CDR3 sequences, approximately 11% recorded once.

This TCR was sampled from a female donor in good health. The gene calls are TRBV6-5 and TRBJ1-6; weak D call: TRBD1 (6 bases). Sequenced sample: PBMCs. This chain's CDR3 is CASSYGGGDTLSSYNSPLHF. The CDR3 DNA is TGTGCCAGCAGTTACGGAGGTGGGGACACCCTTAGCTCCTATAATTCACCCCTCCACTTT.